The 16 T cell receptor beta chains below all came from one sample that was sequenced in a study of prognosis after radiotherapy for stage I lung cancer. Amplification of the TCR beta CDR3 (from genomic DNA) was done by two-round multiplex PCR. First-round PCR used primers specific to each TRBV and TRBJ gene. TCRdb re-called the multiplex PCR reads through MiXCR, storing one row per CDR3 protein. The sample carries 20,000 to 30,000 distinct CDR3 sequences, roughly 40% recorded once. The sequencing used PBMCs, collected before or after stereotactic body radiation therapy (not recorded which). Receptors originate from a donor over 45 with non-small cell lung cancer.

This clonotype was observed at least ten times. The chain employs TRBV25-1 and TRBJ2-5; 9 bases match TRBD2. The CDR3 has 17 residues. Germline V lookup: CDR1 MGHDK, CDR2 SYGVNS. Trimming removed 6 bases from V and 4 bases from J; junction bases left unmatched: 15. The CDR3: CASSVGASGDPSETQYF. The CDR3 DNA reads TGTGCCAGCAGCGTTGGTGCTAGCGGGGACCCCTCAGAGACCCAGTACTTC.

At least ten counts were recorded for this clonotype. The chain joins TRBV12-3 or TRBV12-4 to TRBJ2-7; no reliable D call. Trimming cost V 7 bases and J 0 bases, with 16 bases left between them. The CDR3 sequence is 15 residues long. The CDR3 DNA is TGTGCCAGCACCAATCCCGGCGGAAGCTCCTACGAGCAGTACTTC. Translation gives CASTNPGGSSYEQYF.

With respect to this clonotype: With a far larger clone one base away, a read error is the likely cause. The V gene is TRBV6-5, the J gene TRBJ1-2; TRBD1 matches at 12 bases. The CDR3 sequence is 16 residues long. Germline V lookup: CDR1 MNHEY, CDR2 SVGAGI. CDR3 residues: CASSASGTGGGYGCTF. The CDR3 DNA sequence: TGTGCCAGCAGTGCCTCCGGGACAGGGGGCGGCTATGGCTGCACCTTC.

The chain employs TRBV6-1 and TRBJ1-2, with TRBD1 matching over 8 bases. Trimming at V came to 7 bases and at J to 4 bases, leaving 20 bases not matched to a gene. CDR3 size: 18 residues. The V gene's germline CDR1 is MNHNS and CDR2 SASEGT. The CDR3 sequence is CASTTLGATGVLPYGYTF. The CDR3 DNA is TGTGCCAGCACCACCCTAGGGGCGACAGGGGTCCTCCCCTATGGCTACACCTTC.

This clonotype was seen a handful of times. A read error is possible here, since a much larger clone lies one base away. The gene calls are TRBV19 and TRBJ2-4; D is perhaps TRBD2 (5 bases). V dropped 5 bases and J dropped 1 base, with 12 bases sitting between them. The CDR3 sequence is 15 residues long. Germline CDR1 is LNHDA and CDR2 is SQIVND (reference sequence). DNA of the CDR3: TGTGCCAGTAGTCCGAGAGGGTGGGCCAAAAACATTCAGTACTTC. The encoded protein is CASSPRGWAKNIQYF.

This clonotype was seen only a few times. A far larger clone is one nucleotide away, so this likely arose from a read error. The V and J genes are TRBV6-2 or TRBV6-3 and TRBJ2-1, with 7 bases aligning to TRBD2. The CDR3 loop spans 13 amino acids. V lost 5 bases and J lost 6; bases outside the gene matches: 4. Germline CDR1 is MNHEY and CDR2 is SVGEGT. The CDR3 DNA follows: TGTGCCAGCAGTGGGGGAGGGCCCAATGAGCAGTTCTTC. It translates to CASSGGGPNEQFF.

This clonotype was detected only once. This chain uses TRBV3-1 with TRBJ2-2, with 11 bases fitting TRBD2. Trimming took 3 bases from V and 1 from J; bases not matched to a gene: 4. Per the germline V gene, CDR1 is LGHDT and CDR2 is YNNKEL (reference sequence). The CDR3 has 17 amino acids. The chain's CDR3 is CASSQIAGGENTGELFF. CDR3 coding DNA: TGTGCCAGCAGCCAGATAGCGGGAGGGGAGAACACCGGGGAGCTGTTTTTT.

Points on this clonotype: Since a much larger clone is just one base distant, this may be a read error. V is TRBV4-2 and J is TRBJ2-1; no firm D call. V was clipped by 0 bases and J by 4 bases, with 13 bases between them. The CDR3 totals 16 residues. CDR1 is LGHNA, CDR2 YNFKEQ, per germline. The DNA of the CDR3 is TGTGCCAGCAGCCAAGATCCCGGAGACCTATACAATGAGCAGTTCTTC. Translating it yields CASSQDPGDLYNEQFF.

Comment on this clonotype: A much larger clonotype is one base distant, so this may be a read error. The gene calls are TRBV28 and TRBJ2-5, with D hard to call. The CDR3 sequence is 12 residues long. Germline V gene sequence: CDR1 MDHEN, CDR2 SYDVKM. With 3 bases removed from V and 10 bases from J, the gap between germline ends came to 12 bases. DNA of the CDR3: TGTGCCAGCAGTTTCCCTGGGTACCACCAGTACTTC. Protein sequence: CASSFPGYHQYF.

The count of this clonotype is one. At one of its ends the junction is not consistent with the germline gene, which may arise from a read error. This chain joins TRBV6-6 and TRBJ2-1; D is ambiguous. This CDR3 is 15 amino acids long. Germline lookup yields CDR1 MNHNY and CDR2 SVGAGI (reference sequence). CDR3 nucleotides: TGTGCCAACAGTTACTCGTCTCCTCGCAGGAATGAGCAGTTCTTC. Translation: CANSYSSPRRNEQFF.

Concerning this clonotype itself: This clone may be a read error of a much larger clone one base away. The chain couples TRBV12-3 or TRBV12-4 to TRBJ2-5; a weak D match, TRBD2 (5 bases). This CDR3 has 12 residues. With 3 bases removed from V and 8 bases from J, the gap between germline ends came to 10 bases. CDR3 region: CASSFDGDTQYF. The CDR3 coding sequence is TGTGCCAGCAGTTTTGACGGGGATACCCAGTACTTC.

This sequence joins TRBV9 and TRBJ2-7; tentatively, D is TRBD1 (5 bases). The ends were cut back, 0 bases at V and 4 bases at J, with 11 bases in the middle. The germline V gene encodes CDR1 SGDLS and CDR2 YYNGEE. The CDR3 consists of 14 residues. CDR3 DNA: TGTGCCAGCAGCGTAGCTTCCCAGGGATACGAGCAGTACTTC. This encodes CASSVASQGYEQYF.

The chain couples TRBV6-1 to TRBJ2-7; 9 nucleotides align to TRBD1. The CDR3 has 16 amino acids. From germline, CDR1 is MNHNS and CDR2 SASEGT. The V segment lost 3 bases and the J segment 0 bases; nucleotides outside the gene matches: 6. The CDR3 region has the DNA TGTGCCAGCAGTGACATCGGACAGGGGAGCTCCTACGAGCAGTACTTC. Amino acids: CASSDIGQGSSYEQYF.

This clonotype was found many times. V usage is TRBV28 and J usage is TRBJ2-5, with D perhaps TRBD1 (5 bases). V was trimmed by 6 bases and J by 5 bases, leaving 10 bases between them. Per germline, CDR1 MDHEN and CDR2 SYDVKM. This CDR3 comprises 12 residues. CDR3: CASRAGWETQYF. CDR3 coding DNA: TGTGCCAGCAGGGCAGGGTGGGAGACCCAGTACTTC.

This clonotype was observed many times. The chain employs TRBV9 and TRBJ2-1; TRBD2 matches at 12 bases. The CDR3 covers 15 residues. Germline V gives CDR1 SGDLS, CDR2 YYNGEE. The trim removed 4 bases at V and 6 bases at J, leaving 5 bases unmatched. The CDR3 reads CASSPGLAGGNEQFF. The CDR3 DNA follows: TGTGCCAGCAGCCCGGGACTAGCGGGCGGCAATGAGCAGTTCTTC.

The J gene is TRBJ1-3, the V gene TRBV28, with 10 nucleotides matching TRBD1. This CDR3 is built from 14 residues. Unmatched junction bases numbered 6, after V lost 6 bases and J lost 7 bases. Germline V gene sequence: CDR1 MDHEN, CDR2 SYDVKM. Here the CDR3 reads CASRGGTGVNTIYF. The CDR3 DNA reads as TGTGCCAGCAGGGGGGGGACAGGGGTCAACACCATATATTTT.